A selection of T cell receptor beta chains follows, all from one sample in a study of somatic mutations in cytotoxic T cells in rheumatoid arthritis. Clones were read by immunoSEQ multiplex PCR, and TCRdb kept only the in-frame ones, dropping some. The sample holds about 6,700 clones, about 75% seen once. The sample consisted of CD8+ T cells sorted from blood. These receptors originate from a woman aged 55-69 years in good health. Each CDR3 is given with its conserved first and last residue. D genes are given only for firm matches. A row's size may be missing; if present it is once, few, many or a size class.

>-|-|TRBJ1-1|TRBV7-3
CASSLGAGGRVGNTEAFF
TGTGCCAGCAGCTTAGGGGCCGGGGGGCGCGTCGGGAACACTGAAGCTTTCTTT
>TRBD1|few|TRBJ2-7|TRBV4-1
CASRQGWTGASYEQYF
TGCGCCAGCAGACAGGGGTGGACAGGGGCCTCCTACGAGCAGTACTTC
>-|-|TRBJ2-2|TRBV6-5
CASTNIGELFF
TGTGCCAGCACCAACATCGGGGAGCTGTTTTTT
>TRBD1|-|TRBJ2-7|TRBV19
CASTPTGGFYEQYF
TGTGCCAGTACCCCTACAGGGGGCTTCTACGAGCAGTACTTC
>TRBD2|-|TRBJ2-7|TRBV2
CASSEWTSGSYEQYF
TGTGCCAGCAGTGAATGGACTAGCGGGAGCTACGAGCAGTACTTC
>TRBD1|-|TRBJ2-7|TRBV27
CASSLNRGRRGDYEQYF
TGTGCCAGCAGTCTAAACAGGGGGCGCCGCGGCGACTACGAGCAGTACTTC
>-|-|TRBJ1-2|TRBV2
CASSENQGRGYTF
TGTGCCAGCAGTGAAAACCAGGGGCGCGGCTACACCTTC
>TRBD1|-|TRBJ2-7|TRBV30
CAWSEDRVGEQYF
TGTGCCTGGAGTGAGGACAGGGTGGGCGAGCAGTACTTC
>TRBD1|-|TRBJ1-2|TRBV29-1
CSVGQGLNYGYTF
TGCAGCGTCGGACAGGGGCTAAACTATGGCTACACCTTC
>TRBD2|few|TRBJ2-1|TRBV27
CASSLGTTTYNEQFF
TGTGCCAGCAGTTTGGGGACTACAACCTACAATGAGCAGTTCTTC
>TRBD1|-|TRBJ2-5|TRBV4-3
CASSRDRSAVGQYF
TGCGCCAGCAGCCGGGACAGGTCGGCTGTCGGGCAGTACTTC
>-|-|TRBJ1-3|TRBV2
CASSPQGSSGNTIYF
TGTGCCAGCAGTCCCCAGGGGAGCTCTGGAAACACCATATATTTT
>TRBD1|few|TRBJ2-7|TRBV7-3
CASSAGQGTAEQYF
TGTGCCAGCAGCGCGGGACAGGGGACCGCCGAGCAGTACTTC
>TRBD1|-|TRBJ1-2|TRBV7-9
CASTPQGDRGTRVRGYTF
TGTGCCAGCACCCCGCAGGGGGACAGGGGCACTCGCGTGAGGGGCTACACCTTC
>TRBD2|few|TRBJ2-1|TRBV2
CASRPGGVSYNEQFF
TGTGCCAGCAGGCCCGGGGGGGTCTCCTACAATGAGCAGTTCTTC
>TRBD1|few|TRBJ2-7|TRBV4-3
CASSQGLMQGVTYEQYF
TGCGCCAGCAGCCAAGGACTCATGCAGGGGGTCACCTACGAGCAGTACTTC
>-|few|TRBJ2-5|TRBV28
CASTVGSGPQETQYF
TGTGCCAGCACCGTTGGGTCAGGGCCCCAAGAGACCCAGTACTTC
>TRBD2|-|TRBJ2-7|TRBV7-9
CASSSRTSGGDRHEQYF
TGTGCCAGCAGCTCTAGGACTAGCGGGGGGGATCGGCACGAGCAGTACTTC
>-|-|TRBJ2-1|TRBV4-3
CASSQDAGQYNEQFF
TGCGCCAGCAGCCAAGATGCGGGACAGTACAATGAGCAGTTCTTC
>TRBD1|-|TRBJ2-5|TRBV27
CASSSPGTGEETQYF
TGTGCCAGCAGTTCGCCCGGGACAGGGGAAGAGACCCAGTACTTC
>TRBD2|-|TRBJ2-7|TRBV23-1
CASSEGTSVTYEQYF
TGCGCCAGCAGTGAAGGGACTAGCGTTACCTACGAGCAGTACTTC
>-|-|TRBJ2-2|TRBV28
CASSPGASDAGELFF
TGTGCTAGCAGTCCAGGGGCGTCAGATGCCGGGGAGCTGTTTTTT
>TRBD2|-|TRBJ2-5|TRBV2
CASSERASGRLQETQYF
TGTGCCAGCAGTGAAAGGGCTAGCGGGAGGCTGCAAGAGACCCAGTACTTC
>TRBD2|-|TRBJ2-7|TRBV6-6
CASSYVAGEWGEQYF
TGTGCCAGCAGTTACGTGGCGGGAGAGTGGGGGGAGCAGTACTTC
>-|-|TRBJ2-1|TRBV6-4
CASSGIPESSYNEQFF
TGTGCCAGCAGTGGAATTCCCGAGAGCTCCTACAATGAGCAGTTCTTC
>-|-|TRBJ2-3|TRBV5-1
CASTGPGGPTDTQYF
TGCGCCAGCACTGGCCCCGGGGGTCCCACAGATACGCAGTATTTT
>-|-|TRBJ2-1|TRBV27
CASSLGLYNEQFF
TGTGCCAGCAGTTTAGGGCTTTACAATGAGCAGTTCTTC
>-|once|TRBJ1-5|TRBV7-2
CASSQQGFQPQHF
TGTGCCAGCAGCCAACAGGGATTTCAGCCCCAGCATTTT
>TRBD2|-|TRBJ2-1|TRBV28
CASRGLEYDEQFF
TGTGCCAGCAGGGGACTAGAATACGATGAGCAGTTCTTC
>-|few|TRBJ1-4|TRBV4-3
CASSQDRSTNEKLFF
TGCGCCAGCAGCCAAGACAGATCAACTAATGAAAAACTGTTTTTT
>TRBD2|-|TRBJ2-1|TRBV4-3
CASSPDIAGGNEQFF
TGCGCCAGCAGCCCCGACATAGCGGGAGGGAATGAGCAGTTCTTC
>TRBD2|-|TRBJ2-3|TRBV13
CASSLGLAGGGTQYF
TGTGCCAGCAGCTTAGGACTAGCGGGGGGAGGTACGCAGTATTTT
>TRBD1|-|TRBJ2-5|TRBV7-8
CASSAPGQTQETQYF
TGTGCCAGCAGCGCACCGGGACAGACCCAAGAGACCCAGTACTTC
>-|-|TRBJ2-7|TRBV7-9
CASTDLGGRQYF
TGTGCCAGCACCGACTTGGGGGGGCGGCAGTACTTC
>-|-|TRBJ2-7|TRBV15
CATSSREDSYEQYF
TGTGCCACCAGCTCTCGAGAGGACTCCTACGAGCAGTACTTC
>TRBD1|-|TRBJ2-2|TRBV7-8
CASNARDRNTGELFF
TGTGCCAGCAACGCCCGGGACAGGAACACCGGGGAGCTGTTTTTT
>TRBD1|-|TRBJ1-3|TRBV27
CASSLTGVGNTIYF
TGTGCCAGCAGCTTGACAGGGGTGGGAAACACCATATATTTT
>-|-|TRBJ2-1|TRBV9
CASSANRDLPYNEQFF
TGTGCCAGCAGCGCCAACAGGGATTTACCCTACAATGAGCAGTTCTTC
>TRBD2|-|TRBJ2-1|TRBV27
CASSLIGTSGSNEQFF
TGTGCCAGCAGTCTAATCGGGACTAGCGGGAGCAATGAGCAGTTCTTC
>TRBD1|-|TRBJ2-5|TRBV4-1
CASSFRQGLGETQYF
TGCGCCAGCAGCTTCCGACAGGGGCTTGGAGAGACCCAGTACTTC
>-|few|TRBJ2-3|TRBV27
CASIGGPDTQYF
TGTGCCAGCATAGGGGGTCCAGATACGCAGTATTTT
>TRBD1|-|TRBJ2-5|TRBV7-6
CASSFGATGLETQYF
TGTGCCAGCAGCTTCGGAGCGACAGGGTTAGAGACCCAGTACTTC
>TRBD1|-|TRBJ2-4|TRBV7-3
CASSSPRQGTRIF
TGTGCCAGCAGCTCCCCGCGACAGGGTACGAGGATCTTC
>-|once|TRBJ1-2|TRBV4-1
CASSQGPRGDGYTF
TGCGCCAGCAGCCAAGGGCCAAGAGGCGATGGCTACACCTTC
>-|-|TRBJ2-1|TRBV21-1
CAIPGGEGWGNEQFF
TGTGCCATCCCCGGGGGGGAGGGATGGGGCAATGAGCAGTTCTTC
>-|-|TRBJ2-1|TRBV27
CASSFGGHSWNEQFF
TGTGCCAGCAGTTTTGGGGGACACAGCTGGAATGAGCAGTTCTTC
>TRBD1|few|TRBJ1-2|TRBV30
CAWETLWGQVYGYTF
TGTGCCTGGGAGACCCTCTGGGGACAGGTCTATGGCTACACCTTC
>-|-|TRBJ1-5|TRBV12-5
CASGLVHPEHF
TGTGCTAGTGGTTTGGTACACCCTGAGCATTTT
>TRBD1|few|TRBJ2-7|TRBV5-6
CASSSRDRYEQYF
TGTGCCAGCAGCTCACGGGACAGATACGAGCAGTACTTC
>TRBD1|-|TRBJ2-5|TRBV6-5
CASSYGHGTGRETQYF
TGTGCCAGCAGTTACGGTCATGGGACAGGGCGAGAGACCCAGTACTTC
>TRBD1|-|TRBJ2-1|TRBV7-8
CASSPGTGTYNEQFF
TGTGCCAGCAGCCCCGGGACAGGGACCTACAATGAGCAGTTCTTC
>-|-|TRBJ1-4|TRBV7-9
CASSLPGGANEKLFF
TGTGCCAGCAGCCTCCCGGGGGGGGCTAATGAAAAACTGTTTTTT